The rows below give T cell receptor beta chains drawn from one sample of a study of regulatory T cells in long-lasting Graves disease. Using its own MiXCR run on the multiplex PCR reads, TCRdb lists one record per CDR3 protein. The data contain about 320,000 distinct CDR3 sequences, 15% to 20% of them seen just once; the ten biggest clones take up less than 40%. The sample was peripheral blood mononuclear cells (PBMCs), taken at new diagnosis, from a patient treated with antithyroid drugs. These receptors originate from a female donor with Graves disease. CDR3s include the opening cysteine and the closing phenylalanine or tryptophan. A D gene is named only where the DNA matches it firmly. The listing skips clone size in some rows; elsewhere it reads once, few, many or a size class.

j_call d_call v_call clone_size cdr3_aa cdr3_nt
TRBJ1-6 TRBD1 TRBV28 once CASSFIPYRDRFSGSPLHF TGTGCCAGCAGTTTTATCCCATACCGGGACAGGTTCTCGGGTTCACCCCTCCACTTT
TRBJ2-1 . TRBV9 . CASSGVGSYNEQFF TGTGCCAGTAGCGGTGTAGGGTCCTACAATGAGCAGTTCTTC
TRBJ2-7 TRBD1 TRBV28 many CASSPIDLQGALSFEQYF TGTGCCAGCAGCCCCATCGATCTACAGGGGGCGCTTTCGTTCGAGCAGTACTTC
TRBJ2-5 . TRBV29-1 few CSVDPARRQETQYF TGCAGCGTTGATCCGGCCAGGAGGCAAGAGACCCAGTACTTC
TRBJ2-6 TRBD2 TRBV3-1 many CASTNGGSGANVLTF TGTGCCAGCACTAACGGGGGGTCTGGGGCCAACGTCCTGACTTTC
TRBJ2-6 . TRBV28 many CASSFDSGANVLTF TGTGCCAGCAGTTTCGACTCTGGGGCCAACGTCCTGACTTTC
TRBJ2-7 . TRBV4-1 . CASSQENPAASSYEQYF TGCGCCAGCAGCCAAGAAAATCCAGCGGCGAGCTCCTACGAGCAGTACTTC
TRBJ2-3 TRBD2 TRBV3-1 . CASSQDAGEVTDTQYF TGTGCCAGCAGCCAAGATGCGGGAGAGGTCACAGATACGCAGTATTTT
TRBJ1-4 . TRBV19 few CASSISRRVEKLFF TGTGCCAGTAGTATTTCACGTAGGGTTGAAAAACTGTTTTTT
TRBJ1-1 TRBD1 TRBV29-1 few CSATRQGNTEAFF TGCAGCGCCACTAGACAGGGGAACACTGAAGCTTTCTTT
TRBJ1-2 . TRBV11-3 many CASSDPDEGTYGYTF TGTGCCAGCAGCGACCCGGATGAGGGGACATATGGCTACACCTTC
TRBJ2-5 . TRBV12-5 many CASSWVYQETQYF TGTGCTAGTTCTTGGGTTTACCAAGAGACCCAGTACTTC
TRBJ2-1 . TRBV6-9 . CASSCSGQIDYNEQFF TGTGCCAGCAGTTGCTCCGGACAGATAGACTACAATGAGCAGTTCTTC
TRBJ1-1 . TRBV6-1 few CASMNAFF TGTGCCAGCATGAACGCTTTCTTT
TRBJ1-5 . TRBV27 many CASSRTGGFNQPQHF TGTGCCAGCAGCCGAACAGGAGGATTCAATCAGCCCCAGCATTTT
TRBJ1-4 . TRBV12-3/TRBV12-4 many CASRHRETNEKLFF TGTGCCAGCAGGCACAGGGAAACTAATGAAAAACTGTTTTTT
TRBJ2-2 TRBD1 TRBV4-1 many CASSHLTSTGGGNVLFF TGCGCCAGCAGCCACCTAACCTCCACAGGGGGCGGTAATGTTCTGTTTTTT